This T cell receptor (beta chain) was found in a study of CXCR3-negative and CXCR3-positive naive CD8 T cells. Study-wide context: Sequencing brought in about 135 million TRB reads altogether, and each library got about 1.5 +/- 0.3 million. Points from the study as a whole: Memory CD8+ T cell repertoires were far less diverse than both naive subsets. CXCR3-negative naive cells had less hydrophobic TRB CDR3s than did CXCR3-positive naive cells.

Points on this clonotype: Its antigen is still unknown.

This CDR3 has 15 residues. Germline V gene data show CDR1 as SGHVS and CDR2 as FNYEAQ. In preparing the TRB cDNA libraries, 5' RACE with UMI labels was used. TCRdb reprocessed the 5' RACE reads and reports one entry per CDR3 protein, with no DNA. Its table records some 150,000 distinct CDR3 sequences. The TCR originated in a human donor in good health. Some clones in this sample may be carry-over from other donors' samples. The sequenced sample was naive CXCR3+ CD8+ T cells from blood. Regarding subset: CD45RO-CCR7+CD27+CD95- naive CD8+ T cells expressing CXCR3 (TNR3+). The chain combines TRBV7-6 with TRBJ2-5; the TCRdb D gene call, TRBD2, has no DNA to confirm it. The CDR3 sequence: CASSPREGRLETQYF.